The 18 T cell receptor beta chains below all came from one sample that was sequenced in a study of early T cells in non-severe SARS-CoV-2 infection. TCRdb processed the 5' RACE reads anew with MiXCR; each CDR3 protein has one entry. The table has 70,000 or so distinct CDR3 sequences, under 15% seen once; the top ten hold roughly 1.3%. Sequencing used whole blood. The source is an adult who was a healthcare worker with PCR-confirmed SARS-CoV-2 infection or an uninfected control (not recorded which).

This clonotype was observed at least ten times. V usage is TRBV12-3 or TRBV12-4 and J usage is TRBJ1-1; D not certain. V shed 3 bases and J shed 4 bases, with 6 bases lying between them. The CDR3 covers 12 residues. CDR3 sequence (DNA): TGTGCCAGCAGTTTTTGGGGCACTGAAGCTTTCTTT. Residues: CASSFWGTEAFF.

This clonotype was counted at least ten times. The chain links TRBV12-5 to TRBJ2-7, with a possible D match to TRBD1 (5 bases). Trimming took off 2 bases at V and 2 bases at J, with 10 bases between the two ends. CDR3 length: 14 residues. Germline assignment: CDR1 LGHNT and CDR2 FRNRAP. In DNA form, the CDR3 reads TGTGCTAGTGGTTTGATGGACACCACCTACGAGCAGTACTTC. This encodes CASGLMDTTYEQYF.

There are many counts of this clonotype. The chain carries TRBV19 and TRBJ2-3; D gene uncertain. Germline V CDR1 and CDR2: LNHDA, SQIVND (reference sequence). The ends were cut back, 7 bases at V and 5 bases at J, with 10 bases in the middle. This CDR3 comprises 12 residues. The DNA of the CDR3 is TGTGCCAGTAATCACGGCCTAGATACGCAGTATTTT. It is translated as CASNHGLDTQYF. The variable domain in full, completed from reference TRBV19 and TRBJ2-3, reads DGGITQSPKYLFRKEGQNVTLSCEQNLNHDAMYWYRQDPGQGLRLIYYSQIVNDFQKGDIAEGYSVSREKKESFPLTVTSAQKNPTAFYLCASNHGLDTQYFGPGTRLTVL.

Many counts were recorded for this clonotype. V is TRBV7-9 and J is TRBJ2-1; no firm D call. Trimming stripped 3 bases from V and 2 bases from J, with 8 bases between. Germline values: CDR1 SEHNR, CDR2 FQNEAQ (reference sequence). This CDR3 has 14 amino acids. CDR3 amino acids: CASSFDLTYNEQFF. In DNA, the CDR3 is TGTGCCAGCAGCTTCGACTTGACCTACAATGAGCAGTTCTTC.

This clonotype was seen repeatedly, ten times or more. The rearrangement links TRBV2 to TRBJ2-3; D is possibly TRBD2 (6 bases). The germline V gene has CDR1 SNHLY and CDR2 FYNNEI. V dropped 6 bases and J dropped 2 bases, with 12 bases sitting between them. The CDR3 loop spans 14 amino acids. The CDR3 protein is CASSQGGDTDTQYF. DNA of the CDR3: TGTGCCAGCAGCCAGGGAGGAGACACAGATACGCAGTATTTT.

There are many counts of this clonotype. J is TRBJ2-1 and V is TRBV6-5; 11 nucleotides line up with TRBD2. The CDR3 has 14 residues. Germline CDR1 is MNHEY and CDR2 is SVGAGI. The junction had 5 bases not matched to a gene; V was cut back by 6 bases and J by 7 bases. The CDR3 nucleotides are TGTGCCAGCAGAGTAGCGGGGGGGTTGAATGAGCAGTTCTTC. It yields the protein CASRVAGGLNEQFF.

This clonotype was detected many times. CDR3 nucleotides: TGTGCCAGCAGCGTAGACCTTCTCTATGGCTACACCTTC. This codes for CASSVDLLYGYTF. V is TRBV9 and J is TRBJ1-2; no firm D call. Trimming removed 0 bases from V and 4 bases from J, with 7 bases in between. Germline V gene sequence: CDR1 SGDLS, CDR2 YYNGEE. This CDR3 spans 13 amino acids.

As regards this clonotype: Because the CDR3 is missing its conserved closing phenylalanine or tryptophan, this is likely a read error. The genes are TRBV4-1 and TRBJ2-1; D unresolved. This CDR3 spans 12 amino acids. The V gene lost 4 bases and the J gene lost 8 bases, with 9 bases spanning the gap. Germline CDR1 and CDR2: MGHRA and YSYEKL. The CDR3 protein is CASSRIGYEQFI. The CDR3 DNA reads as TGCGCCAGCAGCCGTATCGGGTATGAGCAGTTCATC.

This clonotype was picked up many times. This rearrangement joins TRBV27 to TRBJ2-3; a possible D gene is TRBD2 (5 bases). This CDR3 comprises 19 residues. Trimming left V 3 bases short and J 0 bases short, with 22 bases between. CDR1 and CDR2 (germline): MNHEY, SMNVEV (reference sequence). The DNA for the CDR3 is TGTGCCAGCAGTTTTCGCAGCCGGAAACGGGGATATAGCACAGATACGCAGTATTTT. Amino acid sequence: CASSFRSRKRGYSTDTQYF.

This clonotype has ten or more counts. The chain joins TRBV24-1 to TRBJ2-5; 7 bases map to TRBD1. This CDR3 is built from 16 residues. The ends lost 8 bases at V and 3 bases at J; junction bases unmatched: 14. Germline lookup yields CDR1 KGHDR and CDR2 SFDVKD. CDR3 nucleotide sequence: TGTGCCACCACCGCTGGGGCCACAGGGGCAGAAGAGACCCAGTACTTC. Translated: CATTAGATGAEETQYF.

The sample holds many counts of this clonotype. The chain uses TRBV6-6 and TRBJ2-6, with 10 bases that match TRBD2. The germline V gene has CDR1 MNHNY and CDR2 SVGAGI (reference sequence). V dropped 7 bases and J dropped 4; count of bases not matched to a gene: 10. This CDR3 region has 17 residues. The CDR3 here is CASKEREGRGGANVLTF. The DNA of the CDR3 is TGTGCCAGCAAGGAGCGGGAGGGCCGAGGGGGGGCCAACGTCCTGACTTTC.

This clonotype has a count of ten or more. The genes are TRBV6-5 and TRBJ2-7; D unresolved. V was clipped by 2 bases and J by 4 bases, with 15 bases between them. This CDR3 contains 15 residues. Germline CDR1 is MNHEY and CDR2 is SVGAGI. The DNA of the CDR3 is TGTGCCAGCAGTTACAGGGCTTACTACCCGTACGAGCAGTACTTC. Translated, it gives CASSYRAYYPYEQYF.

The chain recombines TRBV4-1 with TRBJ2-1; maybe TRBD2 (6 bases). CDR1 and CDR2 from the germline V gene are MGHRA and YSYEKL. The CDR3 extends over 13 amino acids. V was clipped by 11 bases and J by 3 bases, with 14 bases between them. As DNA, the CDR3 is TGCGCCCGGCGGAGGGAGAGCTACAATGAGCAGTTCTTC. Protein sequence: CARRRESYNEQFF.

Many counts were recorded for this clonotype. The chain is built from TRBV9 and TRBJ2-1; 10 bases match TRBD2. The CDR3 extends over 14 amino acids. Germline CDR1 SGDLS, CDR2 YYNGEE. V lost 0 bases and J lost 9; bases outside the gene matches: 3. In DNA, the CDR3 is TGTGCCAGCAGCGTAGGGGGACTAGCGATTGAGCAGTTCTTC. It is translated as CASSVGGLAIEQFF.

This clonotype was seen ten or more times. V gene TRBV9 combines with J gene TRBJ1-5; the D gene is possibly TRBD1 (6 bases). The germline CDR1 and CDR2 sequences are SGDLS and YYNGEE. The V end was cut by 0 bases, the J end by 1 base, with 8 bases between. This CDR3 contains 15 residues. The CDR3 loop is CASSVGGQSNQPQHF. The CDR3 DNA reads TGTGCCAGCAGCGTAGGAGGACAGAGCAATCAGCCCCAGCATTTT.

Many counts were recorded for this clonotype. The CDR3 reads CASSDSLYGYTF. The CDR3, as DNA: TGCGCCAGCAGCGACAGCCTCTATGGCTACACCTTC. The chain employs TRBV5-1 and TRBJ1-2; possible D gene TRBD1, 5 bases. The ends were cut back, 4 bases at V and 4 bases at J, with 8 bases in the middle. CDR1 SGHRS and CDR2 YFSETQ come from the germline V gene. This CDR3 spans 12 amino acids.

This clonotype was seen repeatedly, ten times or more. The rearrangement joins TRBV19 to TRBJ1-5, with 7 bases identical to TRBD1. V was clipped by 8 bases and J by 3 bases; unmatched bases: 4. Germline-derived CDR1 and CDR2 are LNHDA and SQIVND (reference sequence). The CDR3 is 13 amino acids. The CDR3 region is CASGDSFNQPQHF. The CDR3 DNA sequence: TGTGCCAGTGGGGACAGTTTCAATCAGCCCCAGCATTTT.

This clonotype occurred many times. The CDR3 spells CASRPGTGVSSNEKLFF. The CDR3 DNA reads as TGTGCCAGCAGACCGGGGACAGGGGTATCGTCTAATGAAAAACTGTTTTTT. V is TRBV11-2 and J is TRBJ1-4; 10 positions agree with TRBD1. Trimming removed 6 bases from V and 3 bases from J; junction bases left unmatched: 10. Germline lookup yields CDR1 SGHAT and CDR2 FQNNGV. This CDR3 has 17 amino acids.